The present T cell receptor beta chain was sequenced within a study of tumor-infiltrating lymphocytes in primary liver carcinoma (dated by TCRdb to 2016 to 2017). Background on the whole study: About five patients with histopathologically diagnosed primary liver carcinoma underwent surgical resection in China between 2015 and March 2016. The study combined TCRbeta repertoire sequencing, expression microarrays and whole-exome sequencing across five regions of each liver tumor, with adjacent normal tissue and blood. Each sample produced roughly 3.65 to 8 million productive TCRbeta reads, and read depth showed no significant difference between tissue types. Reproducibility between technical replicate repertoires was high, with correlation coefficients above 0.95 and mean shared-clone rates about 0.9. Tumors of the five patients were stage T1-T3 N0M0 with maximum diameters of roughly 4 to 10 cm. A total of roughly 35 specimens from 5 patients, comprising around 25 tumor regions, 5 adjacent noncancerous liver tissues and 5 peripheral blood samples, were covered by TCRbeta repertoire sequencing. The five patients, three men and two women aged 30 to 69 years, had hepatocellular carcinoma (four) or combined HCC and intrahepatic cholangiocarcinoma (one). The research as a whole found: Because the samples were bulk and unsorted, CD4+ and CD8+ T cell repertoires could not be compared. Compared with blood, tumors had a significantly larger share of the repertoire taken up by the top 250 clones (p = 0.039). Pairs of tumor regions showed greater repertoire overlap (mean about 35%) than tumor-adjacent pairs (around 17%) or tumor-blood pairs (approximately 14%), which is consistent with antigen-driven expansion. The study included only five patients, and the authors note findings should be validated in a larger study. Only the TCR beta chain was sequenced, so true repertoire diversity is likely underestimated because unpaired alpha chains were not captured.

To note about this clonotype: Its antigen remains unidentified. At one of its ends the junction is not consistent with the germline gene, which may arise from a read error.

RNA from unsorted whole blood was extracted with TRIzol reagent, and germline DNA was obtained with the DNeasy Blood & Tissue kit. Chronic HBV infection was present in the patients, and the patients were treatment-naive at sampling. Before surgery, 3.5 to 4 milliliters of peripheral blood were drawn into K2EDTA tubes. Starting from 500 to 600 ng total RNA, TCRbeta-specific cDNA was produced by reverse transcription with a constant-region primer and ProtoScript II reverse transcriptase. Three nested multiplex PCR rounds, following a slightly modified ARM-PCR procedure, were used to build the TCRbeta libraries. A final 25-cycle PCR with Deep VentR polymerase added sample barcodes and Illumina adapters. Before sequencing, amplicons between 200 and 500 bp were purified from gel using a QIAquick gel extraction kit. An Illumina HiSeq 2500 was used to sequence the TCRbeta amplicons, generating 250-bp paired-end reads. Regarding the original processing steps: Reads were quality-trimmed with Trimmomatic v0.33, and paired reads were merged with FLASH v1.2.11 to recover full CDR3 sequences. V, D and J germline segments were assigned to the rearranged TCRbeta sequences by MiGEC v1.2.1b. Clonotype statistics and Shannon-Wiener diversity indices were calculated with VDJtools v1.0.0. Except for diversity analysis, only the 250 most abundant clonotypes of each sample were used in subsequent analyses to reduce sampling bias. The raw public reads went through TCRdb reprocessing: fastp at Q25, MiXCR clone calling, in-frame beta chains kept. Entries that share a CDR3 protein sequence are merged under the most common genes and DNA. Clone size and V and J calls follow TCRdb, not the original study. The sample contains 300,000 to 400,000 distinct CDR3 sequences, less than 75% of them found a single time. The leading ten clones occupy roughly 6.5% of the sample.

Sample: peripheral blood. This receptor was identified in a man aged 35 to 55 with primary liver carcinoma and hepatitis B virus infection.

The nucleotide sequence reads TGTGCCGGCAGCTTTAGGGAGTTGGGTGAGCAGTACTTC. It specifies CAGSFRELGEQYF. The chain was built from TRBV11-2 and TRBJ2-7; TRBD2 is a possible D gene, resting on 5 matching bases. According to the germline V gene, CDR1 reads SGHAT and CDR2 reads FQNNGV. The CDR3 covers 13 residues, taking in both the cysteine and the phenylalanine. Kept here is only the CDR3 DNA, which spans 39 bases and is read in frame from base 1.